This TCR beta chain was retrieved from a study of blood T cell repertoires in COVID-19. This table comes from immunoSEQ multiplex PCR, and its TCRdb copy is limited to in-frame clones, with some not included. This sample has under 200,000 clones, with approximately 86% found just once. Germline V gene data show CDR1 as SGHRS and CDR2 as YFSETQ. This CDR3 is 15 amino acids long. Trimming pared 0 bases from V and 1 base from J, leaving 11 bases between. This clone has a handful of counts. The sequenced sample was PBMCs or T cells enriched from blood (not recorded which). J is TRBJ2-7 and V is TRBV5-1, with D tentatively TRBD1 (7 bases). The TCR comes from a man between 60 and 75 years old who had recovered from COVID-19. The CDR3 loop reads CASSLVSGGSYEQYF. In DNA form, the CDR3 reads TGCGCCAGCAGCTTGGTGTCAGGGGGGTCCTACGAGCAGTACTTC.